This TCR beta chain was recovered during a study of blood T cell repertoires in COVID-19. The wider study: Nucleic acid was either cDNA or gDNA, and it came from T cells, B-cell-depleted T cells, or PBMCs.

Source study methods: Estimation of nucleated cell counts relied on the amplification of reference gene primers. Profiling relied on immunoSEQ multiplex PCR, and the TCRdb table lists in-frame clones only, not all of them. V and J calls and clone size are given by that table; D and trimming were obtained from the DNA. Of roughly 150,000 clones listed, about 92% are singletons. This CDR3 contains 13 residues. In germline, CDR1 is LNHDA, CDR2 SQIVND (reference sequence). The V gene end was trimmed by 6 bases and the J gene end by 4 bases; junction bases not matched to a gene: 3. The V call is TRBV19, the J call TRBJ1-1; the match to TRBD1 covers 9 bases. The source material was peripheral blood. This clonotype was obtained from a man aged 55-75 years with active or convalescent COVID-19. CDR3 DNA sequence: TGTGCCAGTAGCCACAGGGGGCGCACTGAAGCTTTCTTT. It is translated as CASSHRGRTEAFF.